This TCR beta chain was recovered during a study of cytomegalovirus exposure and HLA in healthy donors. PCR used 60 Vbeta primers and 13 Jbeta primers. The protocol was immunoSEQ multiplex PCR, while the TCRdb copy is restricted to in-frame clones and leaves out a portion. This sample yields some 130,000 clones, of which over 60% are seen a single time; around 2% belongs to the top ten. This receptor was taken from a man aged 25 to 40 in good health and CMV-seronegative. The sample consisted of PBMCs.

CDR3 sequence (DNA): TGTGCCACCAGCAGCGCATTCACAAGACAGGGGGCCTCAACTAATGAAAAACTGTTTTTT. Translated, it gives CATSSAFTRQGASTNEKLFF. The chain links TRBV15 to TRBJ1-4; TRBD1 matches at 10 bases. The CDR3 covers 20 residues. Germline CDR1 is LNHNV and CDR2 is YYDKDF (reference sequence). V lost 3 bases to trimming and J lost 0 bases; unmatched junction nucleotides: 13.